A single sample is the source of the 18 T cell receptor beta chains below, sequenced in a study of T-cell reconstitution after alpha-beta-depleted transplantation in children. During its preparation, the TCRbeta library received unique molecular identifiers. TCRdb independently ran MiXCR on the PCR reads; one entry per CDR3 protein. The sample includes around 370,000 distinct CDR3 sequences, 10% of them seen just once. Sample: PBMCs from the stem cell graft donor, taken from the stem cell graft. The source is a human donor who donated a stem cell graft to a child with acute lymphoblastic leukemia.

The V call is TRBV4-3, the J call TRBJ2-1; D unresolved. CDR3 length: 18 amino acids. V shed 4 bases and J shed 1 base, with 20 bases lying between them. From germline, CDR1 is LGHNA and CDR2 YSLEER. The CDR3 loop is CASSPFGPGRESYNEQFF. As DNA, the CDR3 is TGCGCCAGCAGCCCCTTTGGCCCAGGTCGAGAATCCTACAATGAGCAGTTCTTC.

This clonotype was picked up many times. This CDR3 reads CASSRVRGLQDTQYF. The CDR3 DNA reads TGCGCCAGCAGCAGGGTCAGGGGGTTGCAAGATACGCAGTATTTT. The chain is built from TRBV5-1 and TRBJ2-3; 7 bases are a match to TRBD1. After removal of 4 bases from V and 5 bases from J, the junction contained 10 bases not matched to a gene. The germline V gene has CDR1 SGHRS and CDR2 YFSETQ. The CDR3 extends over 15 amino acids. Full variable domain (rest looked up from reference TRBV5-1 and TRBJ2-3): KAGVTQTPRYLIKTRGQQVTLSCSPISGHRSVSWYQQTPGQGLQFLFEYFSETQRNKGNFPGRFSGRQFSNSRSEMNVSTLELGDSALYLCASSRVRGLQDTQYFGPGTRLTVL.

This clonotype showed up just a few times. For the CDR3, the DNA is TGTGCCACCAGCAGGGCGCTCGGACTAGCGGGACAAGAGACCCAGTACTTC. This codes for CATSRALGLAGQETQYF. This chain connects TRBV15 to TRBJ2-5; TRBD2 aligns across 12 bases. The CDR3 is 17 residues long. Germline CDR1 LNHNV, CDR2 YYDKDF (reference sequence). V trimming: 3 bases; J trimming: 2 bases; junction bases outside the gene matches: 7. The complete variable domain, with remaining parts taken from reference TRBV15 and TRBJ2-5, reads DAMVIQNPRYQVTQFGKPVTLSCSQTLNHNVMYWYQQKSSQAPKLLFHYYDKDFNNEADTPDNFQSRRPNTSFCFLDIRSPGLGDTAMYLCATSRALGLAGQETQYFGPGTRLLVL.

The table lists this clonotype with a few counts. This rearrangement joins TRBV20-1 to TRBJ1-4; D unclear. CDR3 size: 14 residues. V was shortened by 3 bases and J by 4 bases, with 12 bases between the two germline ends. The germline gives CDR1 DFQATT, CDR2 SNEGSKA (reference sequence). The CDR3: CSARDTAFNEKLFF. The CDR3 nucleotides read TGCAGTGCTAGGGATACAGCTTTTAATGAAAAACTGTTTTTT.

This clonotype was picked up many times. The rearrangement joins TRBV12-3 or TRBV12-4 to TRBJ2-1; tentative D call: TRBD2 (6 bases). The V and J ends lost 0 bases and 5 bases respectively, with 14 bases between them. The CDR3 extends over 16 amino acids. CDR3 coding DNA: TGTGCCAGCAGTTTAGCGACTAGTTCGGCGCACAATGAGCAGTTCTTC. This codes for CASSLATSSAHNEQFF.

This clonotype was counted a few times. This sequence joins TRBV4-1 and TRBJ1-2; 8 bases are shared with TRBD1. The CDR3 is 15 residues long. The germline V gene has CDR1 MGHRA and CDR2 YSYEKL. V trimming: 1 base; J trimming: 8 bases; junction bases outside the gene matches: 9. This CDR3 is CASSQVHRGGFGYTF. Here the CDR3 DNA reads TGCGCCAGCAGCCAAGTCCACAGGGGGGGGTTCGGCTACACCTTC.

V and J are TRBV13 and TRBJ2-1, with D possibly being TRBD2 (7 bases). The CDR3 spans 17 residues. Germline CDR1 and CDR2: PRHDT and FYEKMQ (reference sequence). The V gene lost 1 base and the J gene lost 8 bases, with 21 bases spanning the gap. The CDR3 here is CASSLVGGGPTFYEQFF. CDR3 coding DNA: TGTGCCAGCAGCTTAGTAGGGGGAGGGCCTACTTTCTATGAGCAGTTCTTC.

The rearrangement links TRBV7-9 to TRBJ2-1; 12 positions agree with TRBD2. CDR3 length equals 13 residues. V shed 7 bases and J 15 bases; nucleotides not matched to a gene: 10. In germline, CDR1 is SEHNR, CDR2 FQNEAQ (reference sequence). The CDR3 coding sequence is TGTGCCAGCACCCCTCTAGCGGGAGGGCCAGGGTTCTTC. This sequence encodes CASTPLAGGPGFF.

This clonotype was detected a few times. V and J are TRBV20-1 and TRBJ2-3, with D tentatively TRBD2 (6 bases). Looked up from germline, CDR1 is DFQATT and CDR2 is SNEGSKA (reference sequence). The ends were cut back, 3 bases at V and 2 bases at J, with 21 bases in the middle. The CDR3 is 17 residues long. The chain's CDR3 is CSASARGRRGYTDTQYF. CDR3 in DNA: TGCAGTGCTAGCGCCCGGGGCAGGCGGGGCTACACAGATACGCAGTATTTT.

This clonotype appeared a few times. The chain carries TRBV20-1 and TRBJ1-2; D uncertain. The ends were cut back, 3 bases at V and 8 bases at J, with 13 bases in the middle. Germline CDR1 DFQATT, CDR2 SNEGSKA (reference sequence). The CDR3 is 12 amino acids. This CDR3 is CSASTATEGYTF. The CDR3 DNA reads TGCAGTGCTAGTACAGCCACGGAGGGCTACACCTTC.

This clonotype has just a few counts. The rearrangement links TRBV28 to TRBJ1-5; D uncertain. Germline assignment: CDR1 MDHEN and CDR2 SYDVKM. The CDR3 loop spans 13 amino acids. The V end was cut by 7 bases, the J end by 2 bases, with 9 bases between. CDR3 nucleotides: TGTGCCAGCACCCCAAATGGCAATCAGCCCCAGCATTTT. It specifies CASTPNGNQPQHF.

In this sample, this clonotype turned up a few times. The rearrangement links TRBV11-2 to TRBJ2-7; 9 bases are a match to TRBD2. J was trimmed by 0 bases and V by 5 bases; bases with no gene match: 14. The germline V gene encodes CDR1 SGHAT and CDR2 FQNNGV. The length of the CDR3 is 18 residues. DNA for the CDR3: TGTGCCAGCAGCCCGACCGCTCCGGGACTAGCCCTCTCCTACGAGCAGTACTTC. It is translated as CASSPTAPGLALSYEQYF.

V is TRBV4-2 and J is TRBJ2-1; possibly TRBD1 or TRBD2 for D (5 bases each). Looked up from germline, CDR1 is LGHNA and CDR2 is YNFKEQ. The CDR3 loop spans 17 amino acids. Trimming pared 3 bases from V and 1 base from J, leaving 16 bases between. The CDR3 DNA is TGTGCCAGCAGCCATATAGAGGGGAGAGGGTCCTACAATGAGCAGTTCTTC. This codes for CASSHIEGRGSYNEQFF.

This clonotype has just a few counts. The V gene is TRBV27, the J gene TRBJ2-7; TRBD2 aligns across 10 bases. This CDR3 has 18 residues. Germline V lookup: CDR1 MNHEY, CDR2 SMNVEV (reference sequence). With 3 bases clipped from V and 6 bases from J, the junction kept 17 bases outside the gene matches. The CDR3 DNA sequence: TGTGCCAGCAGTTTGGCCGGACTAGCGGCCCCCTGGGCAGGCGAGCAGTACTTC. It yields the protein CASSLAGLAAPWAGEQYF.

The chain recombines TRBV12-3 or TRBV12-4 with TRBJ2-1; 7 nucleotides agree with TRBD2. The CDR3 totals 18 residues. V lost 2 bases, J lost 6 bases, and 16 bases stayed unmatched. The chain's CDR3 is CASSLSTIGLAEGNEQFF. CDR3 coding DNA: TGTGCCAGCAGTTTATCCACAATCGGCCTAGCGGAAGGCAATGAGCAGTTCTTC.

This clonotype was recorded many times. The chain's CDR3 is CASSLTSGTGKFF. In DNA, the CDR3 is TGTGCCAGCAGCCTTACCTCCGGGACAGGGAAGTTCTTC. The chain employs TRBV11-2 and TRBJ2-1; 9 positions match TRBD1. Germline V gives CDR1 SGHAT, CDR2 FQNNGV. The CDR3 consists of 13 residues. After removal of 5 bases from V and 14 bases from J, the junction contained 10 bases not matched to a gene.

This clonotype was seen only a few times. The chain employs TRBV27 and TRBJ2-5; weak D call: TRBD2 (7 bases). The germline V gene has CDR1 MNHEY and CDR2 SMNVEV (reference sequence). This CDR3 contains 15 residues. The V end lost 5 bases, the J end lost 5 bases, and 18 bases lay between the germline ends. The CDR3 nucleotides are TGTGCCAGCAGTCCCCTAGGGGGAGGGCCGGAGACCCAGTACTTC. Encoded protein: CASSPLGGGPETQYF.

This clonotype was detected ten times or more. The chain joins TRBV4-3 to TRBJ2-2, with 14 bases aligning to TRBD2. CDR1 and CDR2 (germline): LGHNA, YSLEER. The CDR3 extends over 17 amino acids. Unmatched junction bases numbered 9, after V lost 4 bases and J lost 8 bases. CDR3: CASSPSPGLAGEGELFF. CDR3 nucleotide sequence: TGCGCCAGCAGCCCCAGTCCGGGACTAGCGGGAGAGGGGGAGCTGTTTTTT.